This TCR beta chain comes out of a study of T cells expressing NK-cell markers. At the level of the study: Sorted T-cell subsets CD3+CD56+NKG2C+, CD3+CD56+NKG2C- and CD3+CD56-NKG2C+ were TCR beta-sequenced.

The CDR3 totals 14 residues. Germline CDR1 LGHNA, CDR2 YSLEER. The authors generated TCR beta cDNA through 5'RACE template switching with UMIs. TCRdb reanalyzed the 5' RACE reads and collapses them to one entry per CDR3 protein, without DNA. The repertoire table contains over 100,000 distinct CDR3 sequences. Sequenced input: blood T cells: a sorted CD56 or NKG2C T cell subset, CD4+ or CD8+ T cells, or bulk PBMC T cells (not recorded which). The clonotype was recovered from a woman between 18 and 75 years old in good health. The chain couples TRBV4-3 to TRBJ2-7. The CDR3 loop reads CASSQEVGNYEQYF.